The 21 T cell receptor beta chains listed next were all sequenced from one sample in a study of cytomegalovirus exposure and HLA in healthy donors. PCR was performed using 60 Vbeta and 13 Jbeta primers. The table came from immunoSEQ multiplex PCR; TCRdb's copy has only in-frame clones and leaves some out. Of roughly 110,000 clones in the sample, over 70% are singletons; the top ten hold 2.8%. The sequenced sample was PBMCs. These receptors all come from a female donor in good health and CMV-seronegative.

This CDR3 is CSVGAGGPNEQYF. The CDR3 region has the DNA TGCAGCGTTGGGGCGGGAGGGCCGAACGAGCAGTACTTC. The chain employs TRBV29-1 and TRBJ2-7, with TRBD2 matching over 9 bases. The CDR3 is made up of 13 amino acids. The trim removed 4 bases at V and 5 bases at J, leaving 6 bases unmatched. Germline V lookup: CDR1 SQVTM, CDR2 ANQGSEA.

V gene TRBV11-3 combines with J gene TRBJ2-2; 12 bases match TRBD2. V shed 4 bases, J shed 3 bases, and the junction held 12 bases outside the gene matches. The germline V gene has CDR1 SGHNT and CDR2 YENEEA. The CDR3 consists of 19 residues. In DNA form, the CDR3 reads TGTGCCAGCAGCTCCCTGACAGGACTAGCGGGACGAGACACCGGGGAGCTGTTTTTT. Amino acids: CASSSLTGLAGRDTGELFF.

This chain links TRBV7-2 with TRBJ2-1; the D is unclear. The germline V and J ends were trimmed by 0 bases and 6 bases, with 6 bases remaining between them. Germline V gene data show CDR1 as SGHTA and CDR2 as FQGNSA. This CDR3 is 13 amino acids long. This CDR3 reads CASSLARGNEQFF. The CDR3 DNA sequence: TGTGCCAGCAGCTTAGCTAGAGGCAATGAGCAGTTCTTC.

The CDR3 DNA follows: TGTGCCAGCAGGGGGCAGGCGCAAGAGACCCAGTACTTC. Amino acids: CASRGQAQETQYF. This sequence joins TRBV5-4 and TRBJ2-5, with D tentatively TRBD1 (5 bases). CDR3 length: 13 amino acids. Germline loops: CDR1 SGHNT, CDR2 YYREEE (reference sequence). V was clipped by 5 bases and J by 2 bases, with 10 bases between them.

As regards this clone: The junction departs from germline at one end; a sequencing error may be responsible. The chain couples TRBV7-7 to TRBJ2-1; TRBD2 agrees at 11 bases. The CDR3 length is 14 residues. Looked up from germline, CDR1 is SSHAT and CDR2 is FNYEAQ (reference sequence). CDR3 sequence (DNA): TGTGCTAGCAGTTTACTAGCGGGAGTAAATGAGCAGTTCTTC. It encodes CASSLLAGVNEQFF.

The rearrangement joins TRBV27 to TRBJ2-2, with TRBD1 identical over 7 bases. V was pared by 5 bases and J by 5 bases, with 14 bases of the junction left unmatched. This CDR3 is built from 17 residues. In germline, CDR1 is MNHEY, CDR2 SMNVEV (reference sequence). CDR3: CASSPLQGIVRTGELFF. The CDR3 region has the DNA TGTGCCAGCAGTCCGCTACAGGGGATCGTGCGTACCGGGGAGCTGTTTTTT.

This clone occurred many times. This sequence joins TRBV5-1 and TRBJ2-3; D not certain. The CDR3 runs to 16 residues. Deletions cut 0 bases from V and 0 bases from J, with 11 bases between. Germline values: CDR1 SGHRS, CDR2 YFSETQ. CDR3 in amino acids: CASSLEVGRSTDTQYF. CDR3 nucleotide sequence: TGCGCCAGCAGCTTGGAAGTGGGCAGAAGCACAGATACGCAGTATTTT.

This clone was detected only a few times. CDR3 coding DNA: TGTGCCAGCAGCCCCTTTAGCTTTTGGGGGGAGAGATTTGCGGACAATGAGCAGTTCTTC. It codes for CASSPFSFWGERFADNEQFF. The chain uses TRBV14 and TRBJ2-1; the D gene is possibly TRBD2 (6 bases). This CDR3 has 20 residues. V lost 4 bases and J 5 bases, leaving 30 bases between the germline ends. In germline, CDR1 is SGHDN, CDR2 FVKESK.

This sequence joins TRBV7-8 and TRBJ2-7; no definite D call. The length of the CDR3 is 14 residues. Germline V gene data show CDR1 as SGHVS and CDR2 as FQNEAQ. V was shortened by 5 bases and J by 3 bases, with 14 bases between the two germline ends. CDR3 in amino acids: CASSTFMAVYEQYF. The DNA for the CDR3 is TGTGCCAGCAGCACCTTTATGGCTGTCTACGAGCAGTACTTC.

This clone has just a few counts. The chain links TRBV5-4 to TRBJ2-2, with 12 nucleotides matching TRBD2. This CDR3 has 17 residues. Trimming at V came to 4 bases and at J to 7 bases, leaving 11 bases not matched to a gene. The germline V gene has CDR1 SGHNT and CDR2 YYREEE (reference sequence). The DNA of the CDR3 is TGTGCCAGCAGCCCGGTTCCTAGCGGGAGGGGTGGCGGGGAGCTGTTTTTT. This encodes CASSPVPSGRGGGELFF.

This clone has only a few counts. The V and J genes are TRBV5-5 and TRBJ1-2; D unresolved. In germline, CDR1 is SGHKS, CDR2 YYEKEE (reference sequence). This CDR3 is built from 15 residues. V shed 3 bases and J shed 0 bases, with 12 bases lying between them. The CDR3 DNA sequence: TGTGCCAGCAGCTCGTGGAGGAGTCCTAACTATGGCTACACCTTC. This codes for CASSSWRSPNYGYTF.

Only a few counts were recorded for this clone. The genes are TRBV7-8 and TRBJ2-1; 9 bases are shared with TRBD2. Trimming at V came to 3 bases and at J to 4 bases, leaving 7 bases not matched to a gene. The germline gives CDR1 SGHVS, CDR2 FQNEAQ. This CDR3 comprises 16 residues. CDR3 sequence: CASSFSAGGPYNEQFF. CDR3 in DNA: TGTGCCAGCAGCTTCTCGGCGGGAGGGCCGTACAATGAGCAGTTCTTC.

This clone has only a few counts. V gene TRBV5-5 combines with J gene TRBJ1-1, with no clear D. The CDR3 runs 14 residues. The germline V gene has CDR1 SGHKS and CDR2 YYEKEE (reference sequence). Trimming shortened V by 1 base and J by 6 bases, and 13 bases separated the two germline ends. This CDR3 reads CASSLYAGWAEAFF. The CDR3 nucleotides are TGTGCCAGCAGCTTGTACGCAGGCTGGGCTGAAGCTTTCTTT.

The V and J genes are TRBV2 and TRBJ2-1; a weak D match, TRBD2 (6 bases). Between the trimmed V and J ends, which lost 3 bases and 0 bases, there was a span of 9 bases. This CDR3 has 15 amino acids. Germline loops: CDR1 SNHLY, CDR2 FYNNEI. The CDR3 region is CASSEISGSYNEQFF. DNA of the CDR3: TGTGCCAGCAGTGAGATTAGCGGCTCCTACAATGAGCAGTTCTTC. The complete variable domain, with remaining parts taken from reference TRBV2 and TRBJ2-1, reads EPEVTQTPSHQVTQMGQEVILRCVPISNHLYFYWYRQILGQKVEFLVSFYNNEISEKSEIFDDQFSVERPDGSNFTLKIRSTKLEDSAMYFCASSEISGSYNEQFFGPGTRLTVL.

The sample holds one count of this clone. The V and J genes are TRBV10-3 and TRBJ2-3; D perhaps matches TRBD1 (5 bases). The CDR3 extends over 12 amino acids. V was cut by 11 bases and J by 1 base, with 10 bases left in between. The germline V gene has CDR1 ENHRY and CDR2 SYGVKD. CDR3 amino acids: CAVQGGTDTQYF. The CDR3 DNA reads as TGTGCCGTCCAAGGGGGCACAGATACGCAGTATTTT.

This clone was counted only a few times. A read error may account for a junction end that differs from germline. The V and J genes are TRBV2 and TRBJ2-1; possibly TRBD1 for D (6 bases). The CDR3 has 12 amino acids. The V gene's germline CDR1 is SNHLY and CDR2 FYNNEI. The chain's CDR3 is CACSLGTPKQFF. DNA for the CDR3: TGTGCCTGCAGTTTAGGGACACCAAAGCAGTTCTTC.

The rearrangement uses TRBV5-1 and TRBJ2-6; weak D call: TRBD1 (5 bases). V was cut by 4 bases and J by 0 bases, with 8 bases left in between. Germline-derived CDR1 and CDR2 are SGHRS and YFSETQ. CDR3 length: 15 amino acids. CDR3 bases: TGCGCCAGCAGCCTGACAGACTCTGGGGCCAACGTCCTGACTTTC. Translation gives CASSLTDSGANVLTF.

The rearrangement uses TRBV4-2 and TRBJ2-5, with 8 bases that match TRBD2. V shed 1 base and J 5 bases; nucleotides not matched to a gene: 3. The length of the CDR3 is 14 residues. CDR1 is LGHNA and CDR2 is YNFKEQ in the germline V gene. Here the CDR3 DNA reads TGTGCCAGCAGCCAAGTTCCTAGCGGGGAGACCCAGTACTTC. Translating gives CASSQVPSGETQYF.

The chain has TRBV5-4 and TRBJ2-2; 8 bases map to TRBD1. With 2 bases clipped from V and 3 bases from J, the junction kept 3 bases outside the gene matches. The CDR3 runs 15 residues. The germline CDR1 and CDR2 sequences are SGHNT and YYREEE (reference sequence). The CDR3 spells CASSFQGADTGELFF. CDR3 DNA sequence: TGTGCCAGCAGCTTCCAGGGGGCAGACACCGGGGAGCTGTTTTTT.

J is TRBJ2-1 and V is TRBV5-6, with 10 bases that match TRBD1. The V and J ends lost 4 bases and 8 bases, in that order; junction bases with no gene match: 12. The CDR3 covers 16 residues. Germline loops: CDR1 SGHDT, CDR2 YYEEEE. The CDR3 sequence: CASSRRPGQGSDEQFF. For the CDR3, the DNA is TGTGCCAGCAGCAGGCGCCCGGGACAGGGGTCGGATGAGCAGTTCTTC.

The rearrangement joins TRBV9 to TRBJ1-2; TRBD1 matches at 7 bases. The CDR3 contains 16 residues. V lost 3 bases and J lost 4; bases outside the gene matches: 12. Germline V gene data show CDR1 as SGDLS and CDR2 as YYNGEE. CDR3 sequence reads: CASSAGDSLTSYGYTF. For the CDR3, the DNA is TGTGCCAGCAGCGCCGGGGACAGCCTTACTAGCTATGGCTACACCTTC.